The 32 T cell receptor beta chains below come from one sample, sequenced in a study of blood T cell dynamics during melanoma immunotherapy. Some clones are missing from TCRdb's copy, which holds only in-frame ones; the method was immunoSEQ multiplex PCR. The data hold around 16,000 clones, with less than 95% observed a single time. Time point given: week 3, after first cycle of checkpoint inhibitor. The starting material was effector memory CD8+ T cells from blood, obtained from a patient treated with checkpoint blockade. These receptors were collected from a human donor with melanoma.

J is TRBJ2-6 and V is TRBV7-3; D gene uncertain. The CDR3 runs 15 residues. In germline, CDR1 is SGHTA, CDR2 FQGTGA. V lost 6 bases, J lost 8 bases, and 17 bases lay in between. The chain's CDR3 is CASSSGPGPSNVLTF. CDR3 in DNA: TGTGCCAGCAGTTCCGGTCCCGGTCCCTCCAACGTCCTGACTTTC.

The V gene is TRBV6-5, the J gene TRBJ1-1; 8 bases line up with TRBD1. CDR1 and CDR2 from the germline V gene are MNHEY and SVGAGI. The junction had 6 bases not matched to a gene; V was cut back by 5 bases and J by 1 base. The CDR3 extends over 15 amino acids. The DNA for the CDR3 is TGTGCCAGCAGTGTCGGACAGGGCCCGAACACTGAAGCTTTCTTT. Protein: CASSVGQGPNTEAFF.

The CDR3 DNA sequence: TGCAGTGCTAACCCAGAGACCCAGTACTTC. This translates into CSANPETQYF. The genes are TRBV20-1 and TRBJ2-5; D gene uncertain. CDR1 and CDR2 from the germline V gene are DFQATT and SNEGSKA (reference sequence). Trimming pared 4 bases from V and 4 bases from J, leaving 4 bases between. This CDR3 comprises 10 residues.

The gene calls are TRBV5-1 and TRBJ2-5; 9 nucleotides align to TRBD2. The DNA end lines up better with TRBJ2-7; the J call may be wrong. The CDR3 has 14 amino acids. CDR1 is SGHRS, CDR2 YFSETQ, per germline. The CDR3 here is CASSPYSGSYEQYF. DNA of the CDR3: TGCGCCAGCAGCCCGTATAGCGGGAGCTACGAGCAGTACTTC.

In DNA form, the CDR3 reads TGTGCCAGCTCATTACAGGACAGGGGGATCAATGAGCAGTTCTTC. Amino acids: CASSLQDRGINEQFF. The genes are TRBV18 and TRBJ2-1, with 10 bases that match TRBD1. CDR3 length: 15 residues. CDR1 KGHSH and CDR2 LQKENI come from the germline V gene. Trimming cost V 5 bases and J 6 bases; bases outside gene matches: 7.

The chain uses TRBV6-1 and TRBJ1-4, with D uncertain. This CDR3 spans 15 amino acids. Deletions cut 1 base from V and 6 bases from J, with 12 bases between. Germline CDR1 MNHNS, CDR2 SASEGT. CDR3 protein: CASSEGPAIHEKLFF. The CDR3 DNA follows: TGTGCCAGCAGTGAAGGGCCGGCGATACATGAAAAACTGTTTTTT.

The chain joins TRBV10-3 to TRBJ2-7; 7 bases line up with TRBD2. This CDR3 has 13 residues. V was pared by 6 bases and J by 3 bases, with 5 bases of the junction left unmatched. The germline CDR1 and CDR2 sequences are ENHRY and SYGVKD. CDR3 nucleotide sequence: TGTGCCATCAGGAGCGGGGTTATCTACGAGCAGTACTTC. Protein: CAIRSGVIYEQYF.

The chain couples TRBV27 to TRBJ2-5; D is unclear. The DNA end lines up better with TRBJ2-7; the J call may be wrong. Germline CDR1 and CDR2: MNHEY and SMNVEV (reference sequence). The CDR3 spans 14 residues. CDR3 in amino acids: CASSFQAYSYEQYF. The CDR3 DNA follows: TGTGCCAGCAGTTTTCAGGCATACTCCTACGAGCAGTACTTC.

The chain couples TRBV9 to TRBJ1-1, with unresolved D. CDR3 size: 12 residues. The V gene lost 3 bases and the J gene lost 5 bases, with 8 bases spanning the gap. Germline CDR1 is SGDLS and CDR2 is YYNGEE. CDR3 nucleotides: TGTGCCAGCAGCGCGGGTAGTACTGAAGCTTTCTTT. Its protein product is CASSAGSTEAFF.

This chain connects TRBV21-1 to TRBJ2-1; the tabulated D call, TRBD2, remains unverified against the DNA. TRBV21-1 is designated a pseudogene. The CDR3 contains 18 residues. The chain's CDR3 is CASSNPTGTSGTYNEQFF. CDR3 nucleotide sequence: TGTGCCAGCAGCAACCCAACCGGGACTAGCGGGACCTACAATGAGCAGTTCTTC.

This chain links TRBV27 with TRBJ2-7, with D uncertain. The CDR3 sequence is 13 residues long. The V end was cut by 2 bases, the J end by 6 bases, with 11 bases between. Germline CDR1 reads MNHEY; CDR2 reads SMNVEV (reference sequence). CDR3 coding DNA: TGTGCCAGCAGTTTAGGTAGAGCCGCCGAGCAGTACTTC. It is translated as CASSLGRAAEQYF.

The chain employs TRBV27 and TRBJ2-1; a weak D match, TRBD1 (5 bases). Trimming pared 5 bases from V and 8 bases from J, leaving 10 bases between. CDR1 and CDR2 from the germline V gene are MNHEY and SMNVEV (reference sequence). The CDR3 totals 12 residues. The CDR3 DNA is TGTGCCAGCAGTCTGTGGGGCGATGAGCAGTTCTTC. Translation gives CASSLWGDEQFF.

V and J are TRBV7-3 and TRBJ2-1; 10 nucleotides align to TRBD1. Unmatched junction bases numbered 5, after V lost 4 bases and J lost 5 bases. The CDR3 runs 15 residues. Germline CDR1 reads SGHTA; CDR2 reads FQGTGA. The CDR3 coding sequence is TGTGCCAGCAGCTCCCTCGGGACAGGGGACAATGAGCAGTTCTTC. Protein: CASSSLGTGDNEQFF.

The chain has TRBV11-2 and TRBJ2-1; 12 bases agree with TRBD2. This CDR3 region has 18 residues. J lost 0 bases, V lost 7 bases, and 10 bases had no gene match. Germline-derived CDR1 and CDR2 are SGHAT and FQNNGV. CDR3: CASTRLAGAPSSYNEQFF. CDR3 in DNA: TGTGCCAGCACGCGACTAGCGGGAGCCCCGAGCTCCTACAATGAGCAGTTCTTC.

This clone occurred once. The V gene is TRBV6-5, the J gene TRBJ2-7; TRBD1 is a possible D gene (5 bases). V was pared by 1 base and J by 5 bases, with 9 bases between. This CDR3 spans 13 amino acids. CDR1 MNHEY and CDR2 SVGAGI come from the germline V gene. This CDR3 is CASSYWTRDEQYF. The CDR3 coding sequence is TGTGCCAGCAGTTACTGGACAAGGGACGAGCAGTACTTC.

A single count supports this clone. This sequence joins TRBV7-3 and TRBJ2-1, with TRBD2 matching over 8 bases. The V and J ends lost 5 bases and 7 bases, in that order; junction bases with no gene match: 13. The length of the CDR3 is 16 residues. The germline gives CDR1 SGHTA, CDR2 FQGTGA. The CDR3 DNA reads TGTGCCAGCAGCCAAATTCGAGCGGGAGTTAAGAATGAGCAGTTCTTC. This gives the protein CASSQIRAGVKNEQFF.

This clone is a singleton in its sample. This chain uses TRBV7-6 with TRBJ2-7, with D possibly matching TRBD2 (7 bases). V gave up 1 base and J gave up 2 bases, with 9 bases separating them. CDR3 length: 14 amino acids. Germline V gives CDR1 SGHVS, CDR2 FNYEAQ. CDR3 sequence (DNA): TGTGCCAGCAGCTTAGGGGAGGGGGCCTACGAGCAGTACTTC. Translated: CASSLGEGAYEQYF.

V gene TRBV11-2 combines with J gene TRBJ2-7; D is uncertain. Trimming stripped 0 bases from V and 0 bases from J, with 9 bases between. In germline, CDR1 is SGHAT, CDR2 FQNNGV. The CDR3 contains 15 residues. CDR3 bases: TGTGCCAGCAGCTTAGAGCTACAGATCTCCTACGAGCAGTACTTC. It codes for CASSLELQISYEQYF. The variable domain in full, completed from reference TRBV11-2 and TRBJ2-7, reads EAGVAQSPRYKIIEKRQSVAFWCNPISGHATLYWYQQILGQGPKLLIQFQNNGVVDDSQLPKDRFSAERLKGVDSTLKIQPAKLEDSAVYLCASSLELQISYEQYFGPGTRLTVT.

To note about this clone: The sample has other DNA sequences that encode this CDR3 too. The V call is TRBV9, the J call TRBJ2-5, with 10 bases that match TRBD2. Looked up from germline, CDR1 is SGDLS and CDR2 is YYNGEE. The CDR3 runs to 16 residues. Trimming removed 4 bases from V and 5 bases from J; junction bases left unmatched: 11. The CDR3 DNA is TGTGCCAGCAGCCACCAGCGGGAGGGCTGGGGGGAGACCCAGTACTTC. This codes for CASSHQREGWGETQYF.

Only one count was recorded for this clone. The genes are TRBV5-1 and TRBJ2-5; D remains unclear. V was pared by 0 bases and J by 4 bases, with 7 bases between. Germline CDR1 is SGHRS and CDR2 is YFSETQ. The CDR3 length is 13 residues. In DNA, the CDR3 is TGCGCCAGCAGCTTGGGGGCTGGAGAGACCCAGTACTTC. Translating it yields CASSLGAGETQYF.

The chain has TRBV27 and TRBJ2-2; 7 bases line up with TRBD2. This CDR3 contains 14 residues. The ends lost 7 bases at V and 6 bases at J; junction bases unmatched: 8. Germline V gene lookup returns CDR1 MNHEY and CDR2 SMNVEV (reference sequence). The CDR3 DNA sequence: TGTGCCAGCACGGACCAGCGGGGTCCCGGGGAGCTGTTTTTT. This encodes CASTDQRGPGELFF.

The CDR3 is CASSSNLSGNTIYF. CDR3 bases: TGTGCCAGCAGTTCTAACCTCTCTGGAAACACCATATATTTT. The chain combines TRBV6-6 with TRBJ1-3; D call uncertain. Germline CDR1 and CDR2: MNHNY and SVGAGI (reference sequence). This CDR3 contains 14 residues. With 4 bases removed from V and 0 bases from J, the gap between germline ends came to 7 bases.

The chain combines TRBV6-1 with TRBJ2-1; D is uncertain. Germline V gene data show CDR1 as MNHNS and CDR2 as SASEGT. Trimming removed 8 bases from V and 0 bases from J, with 8 bases in between. CDR3 length: 13 amino acids. CDR3 in amino acids: CASGDSSYNEQFF. CDR3 sequence (DNA): TGTGCCAGCGGAGATAGCTCCTACAATGAGCAGTTCTTC.

This chain connects TRBV29-1 to TRBJ2-7, with a weak D call TRBD2 (6 bases). Germline CDR1 SQVTM, CDR2 ANQGSEA. The CDR3 spans 16 residues. Between the trimmed V and J ends, which lost 0 bases and 3 bases, there was a span of 18 bases. This chain's CDR3 is CSVEESSSGGLYEQYF. DNA of the CDR3: TGCAGCGTTGAAGAAAGTAGTAGCGGAGGCCTCTACGAGCAGTACTTC.

The rearrangement links TRBV7-3 to TRBJ2-1, with D perhaps matching TRBD2 (5 bases). The CDR3 has 15 amino acids. In germline, CDR1 is SGHTA, CDR2 FQGTGA. V lost 5 bases, J lost 7 bases, and 18 bases lay in between. CDR3 coding DNA: TGTGCCAGCAGCCCAAACGGAGGAACGGGAAATGAGCAGTTCTTC. Amino acids: CASSPNGGTGNEQFF.

This clone has just a few counts. V gene TRBV28 combines with J gene TRBJ2-7; no reliable D call. Germline V CDR1 and CDR2: MDHEN, SYDVKM. This CDR3 has 11 amino acids. The ends were cut back, 5 bases at V and 7 bases at J, with 9 bases in the middle. This CDR3 reads CASSPAWEQYF. The CDR3 bases are TGTGCCAGCAGTCCCGCCTGGGAGCAGTACTTC.

This clone was observed once. The chain carries TRBV7-9 and TRBJ2-1; D not resolved. With 3 bases removed from V and 8 bases from J, the gap between germline ends came to 14 bases. Germline V gives CDR1 SEHNR, CDR2 FQNEAQ (reference sequence). The CDR3 contains 14 residues. CDR3 residues: CASSFADGSDEQFF. DNA for the CDR3: TGTGCCAGCAGCTTCGCAGACGGGTCGGATGAGCAGTTCTTC. The complete variable domain, with remaining parts taken from reference TRBV7-9 and TRBJ2-1, reads DTGVSQNPRHKITKRGQNVTFRCDPISEHNRLYWYRQTLGQGPEFLTYFQNEAQLEKSRLLSDRFSAERPKGSFSTLEIQRTEQGDSAMYLCASSFADGSDEQFFGPGTRLTVL.

This clone came up a few times. The rearrangement uses TRBV7-9 and TRBJ1-2, with D unclear. The germline gives CDR1 SEHNR, CDR2 FQNEAQ (reference sequence). The CDR3 contains 13 residues. The V and J ends lost 3 bases and 6 bases respectively, with 11 bases between them. The CDR3 sequence is CASSFRDKDGYTF. Written as DNA, the CDR3 is TGTGCCAGCAGCTTCCGCGACAAGGATGGCTACACCTTC.

This chain links TRBV6-4 with TRBJ2-7, with D unresolved. The germline gives CDR1 MRHNA, CDR2 SNTAGT. Trimming left V 6 bases short and J 5 bases short, with 23 bases between. This CDR3 comprises 16 residues. The CDR3: CASSRGPTYNYDEQYF. The CDR3 nucleotides read TGTGCCAGCAGCCGAGGCCCGACTTATAATTACGACGAGCAGTACTTC.

The rearrangement links TRBV7-2 to TRBJ1-2; the D is unclear. Germline CDR1 and CDR2: SGHTA and FQGNSA. V lost 2 bases and J lost 4, with 11 bases in between. The CDR3 contains 14 residues. In DNA, the CDR3 is TGTGCCAGCAGCTTATATGGAGAGGGCTATGGCTACACCTTC. This translates into CASSLYGEGYGYTF.

The chain links TRBV19 to TRBJ1-5; D is ambiguous. Trimming shortened V by 4 bases and J by 7 bases, and 17 bases separated the two germline ends. There are 15 residues in the CDR3. From germline, CDR1 is LNHDA and CDR2 SQIVND (reference sequence). This CDR3 reads CASSNLSGRRQPQHF. In DNA, the CDR3 is TGTGCCAGTAGTAATCTCTCCGGGCGTCGGCAGCCCCAGCATTTT.

The rearrangement uses TRBV28 and TRBJ1-5; D gene ambiguous. Germline CDR1 reads MDHEN; CDR2 reads SYDVKM. CDR3 length: 15 residues. V lost 5 bases, J lost 4 bases, and 15 bases lay in between. The CDR3, as DNA: TGTGCCAGCAGTCCCGGAGGGTTCGGGAATCAGCCCCAGCATTTT. Protein: CASSPGGFGNQPQHF.